This TCR beta chain is drawn from a study of T cells in Graves' hyperthyroidism and ophthalmopathy. It was RNA transcripts that yielded the amplified TCR beta CDR3 regions. RT-PCR in the first round (using the HTBI primer set) targeted the TCR CDR3. Via MiXCR, TCRdb re-called the multiplex PCR reads, giving one row per CDR3 protein. This repertoire shows 500,000 to 800,000 distinct CDR3 sequences, approximately 15% found once; its top ten account for roughly an eighth. V gave up 6 bases and J gave up 2 bases, with 11 bases separating them. CDR3 size: 15 residues. The sample was blood. The chain recombines TRBV12-3 or TRBV12-4 with TRBJ2-6; D might be TRBD1 (6 bases). This sequence originates from a woman between 50 and 59 years old with Graves' ophthalmopathy. The CDR3 nucleotides are TGTGCCAGCAGACGCGGACAGACTGGGGCCAACGTCCTGACTTTC. Translation gives CASRRGQTGANVLTF.